The 21 T cell receptor beta chains presented below share a single source sample, sequenced in a study of MAIT cells during Salmonella Paratyphi A infection. Study-level points and caveats: Infection appeared not to change oligoclonal MAIT cell TRBV usage, which favoured TRBV20 and TRBV6.

Their antigen targets remain unknown. Time point of the sample: mid-infection, around enteric fever diagnosis. Valpha7.2+ CD161+ T cells were sorted by flow cytometry as MAIT cells. TCRdb fed the 5' RACE reads into MiXCR, producing one record per CDR3 protein. The sample contains approximately 1,100 distinct CDR3 sequences, less than 70% of which appear only once. The sample here was MAIT cells from blood, taken at the middle sampling point of the challenge study. Receptors were obtained from a person aged 18 to 70 who was deliberately infected with Salmonella Paratyphi A in a paratyphoid fever challenge study.

This clonotype came up once. V and J are TRBV3-1 and TRBJ2-3; D is ambiguous. The V gene's germline CDR1 is LGHDT and CDR2 YNNKEL (reference sequence). V was cut by 4 bases and J by 2 bases, with 19 bases left in between. There are 17 residues in the CDR3. The CDR3 region has the DNA TGTGCCAGCAGCCGGACCCTAAGGGATATTTCCACAGATACGCAGTATTTT. Translated: CASSRTLRDISTDTQYF.

The sample holds a few counts of this clonotype. The conserved phenylalanine or tryptophan is not found at the CDR3 terminus, so this likely reflects a read error. The V gene is TRBV6-5, the J gene TRBJ2-3; D not certain. CDR3 length equals 13 residues. Germline-derived CDR1 and CDR2 are MNHEY and SVGAGI. Deletions cut 6 bases from V and 9 bases from J, with 16 bases between. The CDR3 loop reads CASSRVVEETQYL. The CDR3 bases are TGTGCCAGCAGCCGGGTGGTGGAAGAGACGCAGTATTTG.

By sample fraction, this clonotype is large. The J gene is TRBJ2-1, the V gene TRBV20-1, with TRBD2 matching 8 bases. Germline loops: CDR1 DFQATT, CDR2 SNEGSKA (reference sequence). CDR3 length: 15 residues. V trimming: 0 bases; J trimming: 4 bases; junction bases outside the gene matches: 5. The CDR3 sequence: CSARDGGLDYNEQFF. The CDR3 DNA follows: TGCAGTGCTAGAGATGGGGGACTAGATTACAATGAGCAGTTCTTC.

This sequence joins TRBV20-1 and TRBJ2-7; a possible D gene is TRBD2 (6 bases). V shed 1 base and J shed 2 bases, with 9 bases lying between them. The CDR3 is 13 amino acids. Germline CDR1 reads DFQATT; CDR2 reads SNEGSKA (reference sequence). CDR3 DNA sequence: TGCAGTGCTAGAGCGGGGGAGACCTACGAGCAGTACTTC. Its translation: CSARAGETYEQYF.

In its sample, this clonotype ranks as medium-sized. The CDR3 DNA reads TGCAGTGCTATAGCAGGGACTAGCGGGGGGTTGGATACGCAGTATTTT. Encoded protein: CSAIAGTSGGLDTQYF. V and J are TRBV20-1 and TRBJ2-3, with TRBD2 identical over 15 bases. With V trimmed by 4 bases and J by 6 bases, 8 bases remained unmatched. CDR1 is DFQATT, CDR2 SNEGSKA, per germline (reference sequence). CDR3 size: 16 residues.

The V and J genes are TRBV30 and TRBJ2-1; 15 nucleotides match TRBD2. The V and J ends lost 1 base and 0 bases, in that order; junction bases with no gene match: 4. The length of the CDR3 is 18 residues. Germline V lookup: CDR1 GTSNPN, CDR2 SVGIG (reference sequence). The DNA for the CDR3 is TGTGCCTGGAGTGGTATGGGACTAGCGGGAGGCTCCTACAATGAGCAGTTCTTC. This sequence encodes CAWSGMGLAGGSYNEQFF.

The V and J genes are TRBV5-1 and TRBJ2-7, with 8 nucleotides matching TRBD2. CDR1 and CDR2 from the germline V gene are SGHRS and YFSETQ. The J segment lost 6 bases and the V segment lost 1 base, leaving 9 bases of the junction unmatched. The length of the CDR3 is 15 residues. The chain's CDR3 is CASSLFGRALSEQYF. For the CDR3, the DNA is TGCGCCAGCAGCTTGTTCGGGAGGGCCCTTTCCGAGCAGTACTTC.

The rearrangement joins TRBV6-1 to TRBJ1-5; D is unclear. The CDR3 length is 13 residues. The V gene lost 5 bases and the J gene lost 0 bases, with 5 bases spanning the gap. Germline V gives CDR1 MNHNS, CDR2 SASEGT. The CDR3 DNA reads TGTGCCAGCAGTTGGGATAGCAATCAGCCCCAGCATTTT. This codes for CASSWDSNQPQHF.

The J gene is TRBJ2-7, the V gene TRBV7-2; maybe TRBD2 (5 bases). The germline V and J ends were trimmed by 9 bases and 3 bases, with 15 bases remaining between them. This CDR3 spans 13 amino acids. Germline assignment: CDR1 SGHTA and CDR2 FQGNSA. The DNA of the CDR3 is TGTGCCAGTTCAAACGGGGTCCACTACGAGCAGTACTTC. This translates into CASSNGVHYEQYF.

This chain uses TRBV4-2 with TRBJ2-2; 10 nucleotides align to TRBD1. In germline, CDR1 is LGHNA, CDR2 YNFKEQ. With V trimmed by 11 bases and J by 3 bases, 0 bases remained unmatched. This CDR3 spans 12 amino acids. The CDR3 bases are TGTGCCGGGACAGGGGACACCGGGGAGCTGTTTTTT. Its translation: CAGTGDTGELFF.

This clonotype ranks as large. The J gene is TRBJ2-6, the V gene TRBV4-3; a possible D gene is TRBD2 (6 bases). V lost 0 bases and J lost 0, with 6 bases in between. Germline lookup yields CDR1 LGHNA and CDR2 YSLEER. The CDR3 contains 16 residues. CDR3 DNA sequence: TGCGCCAGCAGCCAAGAAGCGGGCTCTGGGGCCAACGTCCTGACTTTC. It translates to CASSQEAGSGANVLTF.

This clonotype was detected a few times. V is TRBV12-3 or TRBV12-4 and J is TRBJ1-2; D perhaps matches TRBD1 (5 bases). CDR3 length: 16 residues. V lost 3 bases and J lost 7, with 21 bases in between. This chain's CDR3 is CASSLVPLWSQGGYTF. For the CDR3, the DNA is TGTGCCAGCAGTTTGGTGCCTTTATGGTCTCAGGGTGGCTACACCTTC.

A word on this clonotype: As the CDR3 is not closed by the conserved phenylalanine or tryptophan, this likely results from a read error. The DNA is left out, because the CDR3 cannot be placed on it with certainty; the CDR3 is given as TCRdb lists it. The CDR3 loop is CASSELAGGNNGERGG. The chain couples TRBV6-1 to TRBJ2-2; the table names TRBD2, a call not compared with the DNA. The V gene's germline CDR1 is MNHNS and CDR2 SASEGT. The CDR3 length is 16 residues, termini included.

The table lists this clonotype with a few counts. The chain is built from TRBV6-6 and TRBJ1-1, with D maybe TRBD1 (5 bases). The CDR3 is 13 amino acids. The V gene's germline CDR1 is MNHNY and CDR2 SVGAGI (reference sequence). Trimming pared 9 bases from V and 1 base from J, leaving 12 bases between. The CDR3 DNA reads TGTGCCAGAAGGGACCGGGAGAACACTGAAGCTTTCTTT. Its protein product is CARRDRENTEAFF.

The table lists this clonotype with many counts. This sequence joins TRBV6-4 and TRBJ2-1; D may be TRBD2 (5 bases). CDR1 is MRHNA, CDR2 SNTAGT, per germline. Trimming cost V 4 bases and J 8 bases, with 15 bases left between them. The CDR3 length is 14 residues. The CDR3 region is CASSALAGSDEQFF. The CDR3 bases are TGTGCCAGCAGTGCCCTTGCCGGTAGCGATGAGCAGTTCTTC.

This clonotype is deemed medium-sized. CDR3 in DNA: TGCAGCGCAAGAGACAGGGAGGGTACTGAAGCTTTCTTT. Residues: CSARDREGTEAFF. V usage is TRBV29-1 and J usage is TRBJ1-1; 7 bases are shared with TRBD1. Germline CDR1 SQVTM, CDR2 ANQGSEA. The CDR3 runs 13 residues. V lost 7 bases to trimming and J lost 5 bases; unmatched junction nucleotides: 10.

The chain links TRBV20-1 to TRBJ2-7; 7 nucleotides line up with TRBD1. CDR3 length: 17 amino acids. The germline CDR1 and CDR2 sequences are DFQATT and SNEGSKA (reference sequence). V shed 5 bases, J shed 0 bases, and the junction held 16 bases outside the gene matches. The CDR3: CSALEGARDLFSYEQYF. The CDR3 DNA reads as TGCAGTGCTCTAGAGGGGGCAAGAGACCTCTTCTCCTACGAGCAGTACTTC.

A note on this clonotype: Because the CDR3 is missing its conserved closing phenylalanine or tryptophan, this is likely a read error. The DNA is omitted, as the CDR3 cannot be located on it reliably, and the CDR3 follows TCRdb's listing. V gene TRBV20-1 combines with J gene TRBJ2-1; no DNA check was done on the table's D call, TRBD2. The CDR3 region is 15 residues in length, termini included. Germline V gene lookup returns CDR1 DFQATT and CDR2 SNEGSKA (reference sequence). The CDR3: CSAREGNNDEKEKGG.

This clonotype occurred a few times. This CDR3 reads CSAREWTSGDTGELFF. The CDR3 DNA reads TGCAGTGCTAGAGAGTGGACTAGCGGGGACACCGGGGAGCTGTTTTTT. The chain employs TRBV20-1 and TRBJ2-2; 12 positions match TRBD2. Germline V gene sequence: CDR1 DFQATT, CDR2 SNEGSKA (reference sequence). This CDR3 spans 16 amino acids. The trim removed 0 bases at V and 3 bases at J, leaving 2 bases unmatched.

This clonotype was recorded a few times. The V gene is TRBV6-4, the J gene TRBJ2-3; 8 bases are a match to TRBD2. Per germline, CDR1 MRHNA and CDR2 SNTAGT. V lost 5 bases and J lost 1; bases outside the gene matches: 2. This CDR3 is built from 14 residues. Here the CDR3 reads CASSSSGGTDTQYF. As DNA, the CDR3 is TGTGCCAGCAGTAGTAGCGGGGGCACAGATACGCAGTATTTT.

The genes are TRBV6-1 and TRBJ2-2, with TRBD1 matching over 9 bases. The CDR3 covers 14 residues. CDR1 and CDR2 from the germline V gene are MNHNS and SASEGT. Unmatched junction bases numbered 6, after V lost 10 bases and J lost 3 bases. The CDR3 here is CATTRTGDTGELFF. The CDR3 region has the DNA TGTGCCACCACCCGGACAGGGGACACCGGGGAGCTGTTTTTT.